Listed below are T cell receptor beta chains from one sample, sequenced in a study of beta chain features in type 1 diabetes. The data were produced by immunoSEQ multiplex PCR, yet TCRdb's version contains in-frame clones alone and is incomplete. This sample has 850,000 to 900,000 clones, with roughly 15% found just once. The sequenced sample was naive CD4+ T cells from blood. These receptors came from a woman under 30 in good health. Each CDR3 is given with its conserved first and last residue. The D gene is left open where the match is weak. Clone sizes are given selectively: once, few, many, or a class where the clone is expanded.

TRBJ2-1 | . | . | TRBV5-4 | TGTGCCAGCTTGGAGGGCGCTGAGCAGTTCTTC | CASLEGAEQFF
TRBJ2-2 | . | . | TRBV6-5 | TGTGCCAGCAGTTCCAGAGGGCTCACCGGGGAGCTGTTTTTT | CASSSRGLTGELFF
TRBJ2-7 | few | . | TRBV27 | TGTGCCAGCAGTTTGAAAACCGGGACCACCAGCCTCCTCGAGCAGTACTTC | CASSLKTGTTSLLEQYF
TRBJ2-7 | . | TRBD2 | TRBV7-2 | TGTGCCAGCAGCTCAATAGCGGGATACGAGCAGTACTTC | CASSSIAGYEQYF
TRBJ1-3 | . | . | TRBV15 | TGTGCCACCAGCAGGGGTCAGGACGGAGGAAACACCATATATTTT | CATSRGQDGGNTIYF
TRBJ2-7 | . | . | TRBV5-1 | TGCGCCAGCAGCTTGCGGGACGGGGACGAGCAGTACTTC | CASSLRDGDEQYF
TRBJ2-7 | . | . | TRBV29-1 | TGCAGCGTTTTTGGGGATACCTACGAGCAGTACTTC | CSVFGDTYEQYF
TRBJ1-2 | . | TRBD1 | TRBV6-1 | TGTGCCTTGGCCCGGACAGGGGTTGTCTATGGCTACACCTTC | CALARTGVVYGYTF
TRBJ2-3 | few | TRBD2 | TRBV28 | TGTGCCAGCAGTTTATCGGCTAGCGGGACAGATACGCAGTATTTT | CASSLSASGTDTQYF
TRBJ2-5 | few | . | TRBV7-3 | TGTGCCAGCAGCTTATTGGGTGTGACCCGAGAGACCCAGTACTTC | CASSLLGVTRETQYF
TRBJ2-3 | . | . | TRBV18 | TGTGCCAGCTCACCACCGGATAGGCTAGCGAGCACAGATACGCAGTATTTT | CASSPPDRLASTDTQYF
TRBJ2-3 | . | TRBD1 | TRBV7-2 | TGTGCCAGCAGCCGGACGGCCAGGGGGCAGAAAGATACGCAGTATTTT | CASSRTARGQKDTQYF
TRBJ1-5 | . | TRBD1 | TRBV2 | TGTGCCAGAAATGACACAGGGGGCAGTCAGCCCCAGCATTTT | CARNDTGGSQPQHF
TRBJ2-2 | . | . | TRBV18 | TGTGCCAGCTCACCACGGGACAACGCGAACACCGGGGAGCTGTTTTTT | CASSPRDNANTGELFF
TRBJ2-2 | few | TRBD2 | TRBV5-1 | TGCGCCAGCAGCTTGCCGGGACTAGCGGGAGCTGGCGGGGAGCTGTTTTTT | CASSLPGLAGAGGELFF
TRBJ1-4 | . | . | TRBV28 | TGTGCCAGCAGTTTATTCGGGGGAGGAAATGAAAAACTGTTTTTT | CASSLFGGGNEKLFF
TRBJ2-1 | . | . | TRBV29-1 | TGCAGCGTTAGGGGACTCAACCCCGAGAGTTCCTACAATGAGCAGTTCTTC | CSVRGLNPESSYNEQFF
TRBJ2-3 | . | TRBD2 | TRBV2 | TGTGCCAGCCGGCTAGCGGGAGCGATGGCAGATACGCAGTATTTT | CASRLAGAMADTQYF
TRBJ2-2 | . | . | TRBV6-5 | TGTGCCAGCAGTTATCCACCTAGGGGGACCGGGGAGCTGTTTTTT | CASSYPPRGTGELFF
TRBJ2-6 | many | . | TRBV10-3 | TGTGCCACCGCCGTTACTGGGGCCAACGTCCTGACTTTC | CATAVTGANVLTF
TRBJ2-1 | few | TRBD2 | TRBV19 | TGTGCCAGTAGTATAATCGGCAGCGGGAGGGCCCTGGATGAGCAGTTCTTC | CASSIIGSGRALDEQFF
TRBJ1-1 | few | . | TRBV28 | TGTGCCAGCCTGACAGGGAACACTGAAGCTTTCTTT | CASLTGNTEAFF
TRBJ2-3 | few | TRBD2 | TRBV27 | TGTGCCAGCAGTTTAAATGTAGCGGGCATCCACACAGATACGCAGTATTTT | CASSLNVAGIHTDTQYF
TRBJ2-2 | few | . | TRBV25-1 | TGTGCCAGCAGTGATCGCATACAGGGCCGCCCCGGGGAGCTGTTTTTT | CASSDRIQGRPGELFF
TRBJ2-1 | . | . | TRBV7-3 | TGTGCCAGCAGCTTATCCCGGGAGTCGGGTCAGCAGTTCTTC | CASSLSRESGQQFF
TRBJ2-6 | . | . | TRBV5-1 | TGCGCCAGCAGCTTGGAGGGGGTTGTAGGGGCCAACGTCCTGACTTTC | CASSLEGVVGANVLTF
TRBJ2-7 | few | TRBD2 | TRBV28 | TGTGCCAGCAGTTTCCTAGCGGGAGGAACAGGATACGAGCAGTACTTC | CASSFLAGGTGYEQYF
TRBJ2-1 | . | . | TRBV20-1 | TGCAGTGCTAGAGATCGGGCTGAGCAGTTCTTC | CSARDRAEQFF
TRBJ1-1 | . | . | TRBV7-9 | TGTGCCAGCAGCTCGTCGAGGGTGGGCACTGAAGCTTTCTTT | CASSSSRVGTEAFF
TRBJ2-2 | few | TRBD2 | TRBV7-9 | TGTGCCAGCAACAACCCGGGACTAGCGAACACCGGGGAGCTGTTTTTT | CASNNPGLANTGELFF
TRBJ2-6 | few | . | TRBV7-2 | TGTGCCAGCAGCTTAGTGGGCACCTCCCCCTCTGGGGCCAACGTCCTGACTTTC | CASSLVGTSPSGANVLTF
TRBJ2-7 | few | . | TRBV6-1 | TGTGCCAGCAGTGAATTGGGCAGGGGAGAAAGCGAGCAGTACTTC | CASSELGRGESEQYF
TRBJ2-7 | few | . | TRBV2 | TGTGCCAGCAGTGAAGCGTCGGCGAGCCAGTACTTC | CASSEASASQYF
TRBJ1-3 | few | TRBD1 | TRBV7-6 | TGTGCCAGCAGCACTCAGGGGACAGTCTCTGGAAACACCATATATTTT | CASSTQGTVSGNTIYF
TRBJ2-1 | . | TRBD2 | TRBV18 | TGTGCCAGCTCACCGAGGGTAGCGGGAGATAATGAGCAGTTCTTC | CASSPRVAGDNEQFF
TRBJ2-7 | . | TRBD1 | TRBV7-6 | TGTGCCAGCAGCCCACGACAGGGCTCCTACGAGCAGTACTTC | CASSPRQGSYEQYF